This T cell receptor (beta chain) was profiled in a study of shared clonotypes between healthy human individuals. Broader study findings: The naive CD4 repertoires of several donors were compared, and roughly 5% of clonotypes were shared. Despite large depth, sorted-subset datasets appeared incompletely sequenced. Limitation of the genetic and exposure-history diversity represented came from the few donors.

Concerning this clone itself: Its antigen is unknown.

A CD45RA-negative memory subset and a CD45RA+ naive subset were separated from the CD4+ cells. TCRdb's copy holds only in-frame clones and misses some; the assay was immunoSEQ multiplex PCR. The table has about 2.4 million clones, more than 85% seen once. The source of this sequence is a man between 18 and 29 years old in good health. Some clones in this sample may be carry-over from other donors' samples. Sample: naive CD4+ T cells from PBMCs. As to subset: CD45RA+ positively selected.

CDR3 sequence: CASSLPQGGHEKLFF. In nucleotides, the CDR3 is TGTGCCAGCAGCTTACCACAGGGAGGGCATGAAAAACTGTTTTTT. The V and J genes are TRBV5-8 and TRBJ1-4, with D possibly TRBD1 on 6 matching bases. CDR1 is SGHTS, CDR2 YDEGEE, per germline. There are 15 residues in the CDR3. The V gene lost 2 bases and the J gene lost 6 bases, with 14 bases spanning the gap.